This T cell receptor beta chain was sequenced for a study of blood T cell repertoires in COVID-19. Study as a whole: PBMCs, B-cell-depleted T cells, or T cells provided the cDNA or gDNA that made up the material.

Some clones are missing from TCRdb's copy, which holds only in-frame ones; the method was immunoSEQ multiplex PCR. Of approximately 330,000 clones in the sample, around 90% were seen once. CDR1 and CDR2 from the germline V gene are LNHDA and SQIVND (reference sequence). V lost 7 bases and J lost 5; bases outside the gene matches: 13. The CDR3 totals 16 residues. The sequenced material came from peripheral blood. This rearrangement joins TRBV19 to TRBJ1-2; 10 nucleotides align to TRBD1. This receptor was identified in a middle-aged woman with COVID-19, enrolled during active disease. The CDR3 spells CASIRQGQGPPYGYTF. As DNA, the CDR3 is TGTGCCAGTATTCGGCAGGGACAGGGGCCGCCGTATGGCTACACCTTC. The entire variable domain, with the rest obtained from reference TRBV19 and TRBJ1-2, is as follows: DGGITQSPKYLFRKEGQNVTLSCEQNLNHDAMYWYRQDPGQGLRLIYYSQIVNDFQKGDIAEGYSVSREKKESFPLTVTSAQKNPTAFYLCASIRQGQGPPYGYTFGSGTRLTVV.